The 11 T cell receptor beta chains reported below all come from one sample, sequenced in a study of regulatory T cells in long-lasting Graves disease. Described time point: newly diagnosed GD, antithyroid drugs for less than 3 months. With RNA extracted from PBMCs as input, the TCR library was made. Building of the TCR beta libraries involved iRepertoire HTBI primers and Arm-PCR of CDR3 regions. TCRdb re-derived calls from the multiplex PCR reads in MiXCR, one entry per CDR3 protein. This table holds hundreds of thousands of distinct CDR3 sequences, under 20% found once. In addition, the sample was reused for a study of T cells in Graves' hyperthyroidism and ophthalmopathy.

The sample was peripheral blood mononuclear cells (PBMCs), taken at new diagnosis, from a patient treated with antithyroid drugs. Receptor source: a woman in her 30s with Graves disease.

On this clonotype: The junction differs from germline at one of its ends, possibly a read error. The V call is TRBV6-2 or TRBV6-3, the J call TRBJ2-4; TRBD2 aligns across 10 bases. The CDR3 runs 13 residues. Germline V CDR1 and CDR2: MNHEY, SVGEGT. CDR3 nucleotides: TGTGCCAGCAGTTACGCCATTGGGCTAGCGGGAGACTTC. Protein product: CASSYAIGLAGDF.

To note about this clonotype: A much larger clone differs by one base, so this may be a read error. In DNA form, the CDR3 reads TGTGCCACCAAAGGACGGAGCAATCAGCCCCAGCATTTT. Residues: CATKGRSNQPQHF. The rearrangement uses TRBV24-1 and TRBJ1-5; D gene uncertain. CDR3 size: 13 residues. V was pared by 8 bases and J by 1 base, with 8 bases between. Germline loops: CDR1 KGHDR, CDR2 SFDVKD.

This clonotype was counted at least ten times. The chain is built from TRBV7-9 and TRBJ2-4; D gene ambiguous. The CDR3 spans 15 residues. Trimming stripped 5 bases from V and 2 bases from J, with 13 bases between. Germline assignment: CDR1 SEHNR and CDR2 FQNEAQ (reference sequence). Here the CDR3 DNA reads TGTGCCAGCAGCGATACCGGCTCCCCCAAAAACATTCAGTACTTC. Its protein is CASSDTGSPKNIQYF.

This clonotype was recorded many times. The gene calls are TRBV18 and TRBJ1-4, with a possible D match to TRBD1 (5 bases). Germline loops: CDR1 KGHSH, CDR2 LQKENI. The germline V and J ends were trimmed by 3 bases and 1 base, with 9 bases remaining between them. This CDR3 is 15 amino acids long. In nucleotides, the CDR3 is TGTGCCAGCTCACCTGACCAGGGAACTAATGAAAAACTGTTTTTT. This sequence encodes CASSPDQGTNEKLFF.

This clonotype occurred a few times. The V and J genes are TRBV7-3 and TRBJ1-1, with TRBD1 as a possible D gene (6 bases). Trimming removed 0 bases at V and 3 bases at J, with 20 bases between. CDR1 is SGHTA and CDR2 is FQGTGA in the germline V gene. CDR3 length: 18 residues. CDR3 nucleotides: TGTGCCAGCAGCTTAACTAGTTCGACAGGACGGAAAGACACTGAAGCTTTCTTT. Protein product: CASSLTSSTGRKDTEAFF. The complete variable domain, with remaining parts taken from reference TRBV7-3 and TRBJ1-1, reads GAGVSQTPSNKVTEKGKYVELRCDPISGHTALYWYRQSLGQGPEFLIYFQGTGAADDSGLPNDRFFAVRPEGSVSTLKIQRTERGDSAVYLCASSLTSSTGRKDTEAFFGQGTRLTVV.

This clonotype was seen a single time. This chain uses TRBV12-3 or TRBV12-4 with TRBJ2-7; either TRBD1 or TRBD2 may supply D (5 bases each). Trimming took 6 bases from V and 12 from J, leaving 33 bases between them. The CDR3 runs to 17 residues. The CDR3 bases are TGTGCCAGCAGCCCCTCGAGGGGAAGGGGTCAACAAGAGACCCGGTACTTC. Its translation is CASSPSRGRGQQETRYF.

This clonotype was counted many times. Germline and junction disagree at one end, which may indicate a read error. This chain joins TRBV19 and TRBJ1-1; no firm D call. Germline V CDR1 and CDR2: LNHDA, SQIVND (reference sequence). CDR3 size: 13 residues. The chain's CDR3 is CASSIVENAEAFF. In DNA form, the CDR3 reads TGTGCCAGTAGTATCGTGGAGAACGCTGAAGCTTTCTTT.

The chain carries TRBV20-1 and TRBJ2-5; 8 bases match TRBD1. CDR3 size: 14 residues. The V gene's germline CDR1 is DFQATT and CDR2 SNEGSKA (reference sequence). Trimming cost V 7 bases and J 5 bases; bases outside gene matches: 12. The CDR3: CSVSPTGVRETQYF. The DNA for the CDR3 is TGCAGTGTTAGCCCGACAGGGGTTAGGGAGACCCAGTACTTC.

This clonotype occurred many times. The chain has TRBV6-1 and TRBJ1-5, with TRBD1 matching over 9 bases. After removal of 9 bases from V and 0 bases from J, the junction contained 21 bases not matched to a gene. Per the germline V gene, CDR1 is MNHNS and CDR2 is SASEGT. This CDR3 spans 20 amino acids. CDR3: CASGPGQGGVGLLSNQPQHF. The CDR3 DNA reads as TGTGCCAGTGGACCGGGACAGGGAGGTGTCGGACTCCTTAGCAATCAGCCCCAGCATTTT.

V usage is TRBV28 and J usage is TRBJ1-2; tentative D call: TRBD1 (6 bases). CDR1 is MDHEN and CDR2 is SYDVKM in the germline V gene. V lost 3 bases and J 4 bases, leaving 12 bases between the germline ends. The CDR3 sequence is 14 residues long. Written as DNA, the CDR3 is TGTGCCAGCAGTTTCACGACAGGAGCCTATGGCTACACCTTC. Amino acids: CASSFTTGAYGYTF.

This clonotype was detected many times. V gene TRBV10-3 combines with J gene TRBJ1-1, with TRBD1 as a possible D gene (6 bases). The V and J ends lost 4 bases and 1 base respectively, with 10 bases between them. Germline-derived CDR1 and CDR2 are ENHRY and SYGVKD. The CDR3 runs 14 residues. The CDR3 here is CAISALGQNTEAFF. In DNA, the CDR3 is TGTGCCATCAGTGCCCTGGGACAGAACACTGAAGCTTTCTTT.